The clone carrying this T cell receptor beta chain was observed many times. This CDR3 is 22 amino acids long. Germline V gene lookup returns CDR1 MGHRA and CDR2 YSYEKL. The trim removed 1 base at V and 5 bases at J, leaving 20 bases unmatched. One entry per CDR3 protein, called by TCRdb with MiXCR from the 5' RACE reads. The sample shows 1.5 million to 2 million distinct CDR3 sequences, about 32% of them seen only once. The sample belongs to a study of identical twins. The genes are TRBV4-1 and TRBJ2-1; 13 nucleotides align to TRBD2. The TCR was taken from a newborn girl in good health. The sample consisted of cord blood. The CDR3 DNA reads TGCGCCAGCAGCCAAGTACCGATGTACCGGTCCGGGACTAGCGGGAATAACAATGAGCAGTTCTTC. It is translated as CASSQVPMYRSGTSGNNNEQFF.